One sample yielded the 29 T cell receptor beta chains listed below, sequenced in a study of CD8+ T cells in alopecia areata. TCR sequencing used cDNA made by reverse transcription of extracted RNA. The assay was immunoSEQ multiplex PCR, and TCRdb's table has in-frame clones only and misses some. The sample lists some 200,000 clones; over 50% were seen once. Here the sequenced sample was CD4+ T cells sorted from blood, taken at week 0. The receptors come from a human donor with alopecia areata.

The chain recombines TRBV29-1 with TRBJ1-3, with D unresolved. CDR1 SQVTM and CDR2 ANQGSEA come from the germline V gene. V was pared by 7 bases and J by 0 bases, with 7 bases between. CDR3 length equals 12 residues. This chain's CDR3 is CSASVSGNTIYF. DNA of the CDR3: TGCAGCGCCTCGGTCTCTGGAAACACCATATATTTT. The full variable domain, its missing parts supplied by reference TRBV29-1 and TRBJ1-3, is SAVISQKPSRDICQRGTSLTIQCQVDSQVTMMFWYRQQPGQSLTLIATANQGSEATYESGFVIDKFPISRPNLTFSTLTVSNMSPEDSSIYLCSASVSGNTIYFGEGSWLTVV.

This clone was counted at least ten times. The rearrangement joins TRBV7-2 to TRBJ2-1; D might be TRBD1 or TRBD2, each matching 5 bases. This CDR3 comprises 16 residues. CDR1 is SGHTA, CDR2 FQGNSA, per germline. V was clipped by 0 bases and J by 4 bases, with 13 bases between them. CDR3 region: CASSLAFGTSYNEQFF. As DNA, the CDR3 is TGTGCCAGCAGCTTAGCCTTCGGGACCAGTTACAATGAGCAGTTCTTC.

The table lists this clone with a few counts. CDR3 nucleotides: TGTGCCAGCAGCTTAAATGGAGGGGTTAACACCGGGGAGCTGTTTTTT. It is translated as CASSLNGGVNTGELFF. The V gene is TRBV7-2, the J gene TRBJ2-2; weak D call: TRBD2 (6 bases). This CDR3 has 16 amino acids. Looked up from germline, CDR1 is SGHTA and CDR2 is FQGNSA. V gave up 2 bases and J gave up 2 bases, with 12 bases separating them.

The chain joins TRBV20-1 to TRBJ1-4; D is unresolved. Germline V lookup: CDR1 DFQATT, CDR2 SNEGSKA (reference sequence). The CDR3 contains 10 residues. V was clipped by 3 bases and J by 8 bases, with 4 bases between them. The CDR3 DNA reads TGCAGTGCTAGTGGGGAAAAACTGTTTTTT. Translating gives CSASGEKLFF.

The J gene is TRBJ2-7, the V gene TRBV9; tentatively, D is TRBD2 (5 bases). Germline V gene sequence: CDR1 SGDLS, CDR2 YYNGEE. V lost 1 base and J lost 6, with 11 bases in between. CDR3 size: 13 residues. CDR3 sequence reads: CASSVSGLGEQYF. The CDR3 DNA reads as TGTGCCAGCAGCGTATCGGGGTTAGGCGAGCAGTACTTC.

This clone showed up just a few times. This sequence joins TRBV29-1 and TRBJ2-2; TRBD1 agrees at 9 bases. The CDR3 is made up of 16 amino acids. V lost 4 bases, J lost 2 bases, and 8 bases stayed unmatched. Germline V gene sequence: CDR1 SQVTM, CDR2 ANQGSEA. The CDR3 here is CSVVLATGGNTGELFF. The CDR3, as DNA: TGCAGCGTTGTCCTAGCGACAGGGGGAAACACCGGGGAGCTGTTTTTT.

The J gene is TRBJ1-6, the V gene TRBV7-2; D is unresolved. Trimming left V 6 bases short and J 7 bases short, with 7 bases between. Germline CDR1 SGHTA, CDR2 FQGNSA. This CDR3 comprises 12 residues. CDR3 sequence reads: CASSTGNSPLHF. The CDR3 DNA sequence: TGTGCCAGCAGTACCGGGAATTCACCCCTCCACTTT.

This clone was recorded once. The chain has TRBV30 and TRBJ2-5; 9 bases line up with TRBD1. With 5 bases clipped from V and 5 bases from J, the junction kept 9 bases outside the gene matches. Germline CDR1 reads GTSNPN; CDR2 reads SVGIG (reference sequence). This CDR3 comprises 14 residues. The CDR3 nucleotides read TGTGCCTGGGGCCGGGACAGGGTGGGCGAGACCCAGTACTTC. Protein sequence: CAWGRDRVGETQYF.

This clone appeared once. The chain couples TRBV29-1 to TRBJ2-7; 8 nucleotides agree with TRBD1. The germline gives CDR1 SQVTM, CDR2 ANQGSEA. The CDR3 covers 15 residues. Losses at the gene ends were 4 bases for V and 6 bases for J; bases not matched to a gene: 14. CDR3 loop: CSVVSFGTGFSEQYF. The CDR3 DNA reads TGCAGCGTTGTTTCTTTTGGGACAGGCTTCTCCGAGCAGTACTTC.

The chain uses TRBV5-1 and TRBJ2-1; 12 nucleotides match TRBD1. Unmatched junction bases numbered 7, after V lost 0 bases and J lost 9 bases. CDR1 and CDR2 (germline): SGHRS, YFSETQ. The CDR3 extends over 16 amino acids. CDR3 region: CASSLAGTGGLGEQFF. DNA for the CDR3: TGCGCCAGCAGCTTGGCCGGGACAGGGGGCCTGGGTGAGCAGTTCTTC.

This clone was observed a few times. The chain joins TRBV30 to TRBJ1-5; TRBD1 aligns across 11 bases. The V gene end was trimmed by 1 base and the J gene end by 1 base; junction bases not matched to a gene: 15. CDR1 and CDR2 from the germline V gene are GTSNPN and SVGIG (reference sequence). The CDR3 consists of 20 residues. CDR3 loop: CAWSGGPGTGGVRSNQPQHF. CDR3 sequence (DNA): TGTGCCTGGAGTGGAGGGCCCGGGACAGGGGGAGTTAGGAGCAATCAGCCCCAGCATTTT.

The V call is TRBV19, the J call TRBJ1-5, with 8 bases fitting TRBD1. The ends lost 3 bases at V and 7 bases at J; junction bases unmatched: 5. The length of the CDR3 is 14 residues. CDR1 and CDR2 from the germline V gene are LNHDA and SQIVND (reference sequence). The CDR3 spells CASSIRDRMQPQHF. The CDR3, as DNA: TGTGCCAGTAGTATTCGGGACAGGATGCAGCCCCAGCATTTT.

This clone was recorded a few times. The J gene is TRBJ2-1, the V gene TRBV19; 10 bases are a match to TRBD2. With 3 bases clipped from V and 6 bases from J, the junction kept 5 bases outside the gene matches. The germline CDR1 and CDR2 sequences are LNHDA and SQIVND (reference sequence). CDR3 length equals 15 residues. The CDR3 reads CASSIAPSGGNEQFF. CDR3 bases: TGTGCCAGTAGTATCGCCCCTAGCGGGGGCAATGAGCAGTTCTTC.

V gene TRBV6-6 combines with J gene TRBJ1-4, with 7 bases lining up with TRBD1. Germline V gene sequence: CDR1 MNHNY, CDR2 SVGAGI (reference sequence). This CDR3 spans 16 amino acids. Trimming took 0 bases from V and 8 from J; bases not matched to a gene: 9. The CDR3 sequence: CASSYSTGGGNEKLFF. CDR3 coding DNA: TGTGCCAGCAGTTACTCCACTGGAGGGGGCAACGAAAAACTGTTTTTT.

The genes are TRBV18 and TRBJ2-3; D gene uncertain. Trimming removed 4 bases at V and 4 bases at J, with 12 bases between. There are 14 residues in the CDR3. CDR1 KGHSH and CDR2 LQKENI come from the germline V gene. The CDR3 nucleotides read TGTGCCAGCTCACTAGCACAAGAAGCAGATACGCAGTATTTT. Its translation is CASSLAQEADTQYF.

The V gene is TRBV6-5, the J gene TRBJ1-2, with 10 bases that match TRBD1. The V gene end was trimmed by 5 bases and the J gene end by 7 bases; junction bases not matched to a gene: 4. The CDR3 has 13 amino acids. Germline assignment: CDR1 MNHEY and CDR2 SVGAGI. CDR3 sequence: CASSRQGATGYTF. DNA of the CDR3: TGTGCCAGCAGTCGACAGGGGGCTACTGGCTACACCTTC.

This rearrangement joins TRBV15 to TRBJ2-7, with no clear D. Germline V lookup: CDR1 LNHNV, CDR2 YYDKDF (reference sequence). The CDR3 is 14 residues long. Trimming removed 0 bases from V and 6 bases from J, with 12 bases in between. The CDR3 reads CATSRDVALVEQYF. The CDR3, as DNA: TGTGCCACCAGCAGAGATGTCGCCCTGGTCGAGCAGTACTTC.

Turning to this clone: The same CDR3 is also encoded by other DNA sequences in this sample. The gene calls are TRBV7-9 and TRBJ2-5; D remains unclear. The CDR3 is made up of 11 amino acids. V lost 2 bases, J lost 5 bases, and 3 bases lay in between. Germline V gives CDR1 SEHNR, CDR2 FQNEAQ (reference sequence). CDR3 in amino acids: CASSLKETQYF. In DNA, the CDR3 is TGTGCCAGCAGCTTAAAGGAGACCCAGTACTTC.

This chain links TRBV29-1 with TRBJ2-3; 12 bases agree with TRBD2. Germline V lookup: CDR1 SQVTM, CDR2 ANQGSEA. Germline trimming cut 6 bases from V and 4 bases from J; bases unmatched to any gene: 2. This CDR3 region has 13 residues. CDR3 region: CSVTSGGPDTQYF. CDR3 coding DNA: TGCAGCGTGACTAGCGGGGGCCCAGATACGCAGTATTTT.

The V and J genes are TRBV2 and TRBJ1-1; D remains unclear. V shed 5 bases and J shed 1 base, with 11 bases lying between them. This CDR3 is 14 amino acids long. From germline, CDR1 is SNHLY and CDR2 FYNNEI. The CDR3 DNA reads TGTGCCAGCAGTAACACCCACGGGAACACTGAAGCTTTCTTT. Translation: CASSNTHGNTEAFF.

Only one count was recorded for this clone. The V and J genes are TRBV11-2 and TRBJ1-5; D might be TRBD1 (5 bases). Germline values: CDR1 SGHAT, CDR2 FQNNGV. Trimming took off 5 bases at V and 1 base at J, with 9 bases between the two ends. The CDR3 has 14 residues. The DNA of the CDR3 is TGTGCCAGCAGCCCGGGACGGAGCAATCAGCCCCAGCATTTT. This gives the protein CASSPGRSNQPQHF.

The sample holds a few counts of this clone. This rearrangement joins TRBV25-1 to TRBJ2-5; D uncertain. Germline V gene lookup returns CDR1 MGHDK and CDR2 SYGVNS. CDR3 size: 13 residues. V was trimmed by 3 bases and J by 3 bases, leaving 8 bases between them. The CDR3 reads CASSDGGEETQYF. CDR3 in DNA: TGTGCCAGCAGTGACGGCGGAGAAGAGACCCAGTACTTC.

This chain connects TRBV14 to TRBJ1-6, with D unclear. Deletions cut 4 bases from V and 7 bases from J, with 17 bases between. The germline gives CDR1 SGHDN, CDR2 FVKESK. This CDR3 comprises 16 residues. CDR3 DNA sequence: TGTGCCAGCAGCCTTTACGTCGGAGGCGGGAATTCACCCCTCCACTTT. Amino acid sequence: CASSLYVGGGNSPLHF. The full variable domain, rest sourced from reference TRBV14 and TRBJ1-6, is EAGVTQFPSHSVIEKGQTVTLRCDPISGHDNLYWYRRVMGKEIKFLLHFVKESKQDESGMPNNRFLAERTGGTYSTLKVQPAELEDSGVYFCASSLYVGGGNSPLHFGNGTRLTVT.

This clone was detected a few times. The chain carries TRBV29-1 and TRBJ2-7, with 10 bases aligning to TRBD2. With V trimmed by 6 bases and J by 3 bases, 5 bases remained unmatched. The CDR3 has 13 residues. The germline V gene encodes CDR1 SQVTM and CDR2 ANQGSEA. The CDR3 sequence: CSVQGLAIYEQYF. CDR3 DNA: TGCAGCGTCCAGGGACTAGCGATCTACGAGCAGTACTTC.

This clone was detected a few times. The same CDR3 also results from other DNA sequences found in this sample. The chain carries TRBV18 and TRBJ2-5; D unresolved. CDR1 is KGHSH and CDR2 is LQKENI in the germline V gene. The CDR3 totals 13 residues. The germline V and J ends were trimmed by 0 bases and 4 bases, with 6 bases remaining between them. The CDR3 DNA follows: TGTGCCAGCTCACCACCTTCGACAGAGACCCAGTACTTC. This sequence encodes CASSPPSTETQYF.

The gene calls are TRBV25-1 and TRBJ2-7; D gene unclear. From germline, CDR1 is MGHDK and CDR2 SYGVNS. This CDR3 has 13 residues. V gave up 4 bases and J gave up 6 bases, with 13 bases separating them. The CDR3 nucleotides are TGTGCCAGCAGTGTATACGAGGTTCGCGAGCAGTACTTC. This gives the protein CASSVYEVREQYF.

This CDR3 is CASSRRLAGPTGQHYEQYF. CDR3 coding DNA: TGTGCCAGCAGTCGGAGACTAGCGGGGCCGACGGGCCAACACTACGAGCAGTACTTC. The chain couples TRBV27 to TRBJ2-7, with TRBD2 matching over 11 bases. The germline V gene has CDR1 MNHEY and CDR2 SMNVEV (reference sequence). The junction had 18 bases not matched to a gene; V was cut back by 5 bases and J by 3 bases. This CDR3 is built from 19 residues.

The rearrangement links TRBV14 to TRBJ2-6, with D possibly being TRBD1 or TRBD2 (5 bases each). The V and J ends lost 3 bases and 2 bases respectively, with 11 bases between them. The CDR3 length is 16 residues. Germline V CDR1 and CDR2: SGHDN, FVKESK. The CDR3 loop reads CASSHLGTAGANVLTF. CDR3 nucleotide sequence: TGTGCCAGCAGCCACCTTGGGACGGCTGGGGCCAACGTCCTGACTTTC. Full variable domain (rest looked up from reference TRBV14 and TRBJ2-6): EAGVTQFPSHSVIEKGQTVTLRCDPISGHDNLYWYRRVMGKEIKFLLHFVKESKQDESGMPNNRFLAERTGGTYSTLKVQPAELEDSGVYFCASSHLGTAGANVLTFGAGSRLTVL.

The V gene is TRBV28, the J gene TRBJ1-2; TRBD1 aligns across 10 bases. Germline lookup yields CDR1 MDHEN and CDR2 SYDVKM. The CDR3 has 17 residues. J was trimmed by 3 bases and V by 4 bases; bases with no gene match: 11. CDR3: CASSSRDRGSRDYGYTF. As DNA, the CDR3 is TGTGCCAGCAGTTCCCGGGACAGGGGCTCCAGGGACTATGGCTACACCTTC.